These T cell receptor beta chains were read from a single sample in a study of identical twins. Each CDR3 protein is one row after TCRdb ran MiXCR on the 5' RACE reads. The data contain hundreds of thousands of distinct CDR3 sequences, 15% to 20% of them seen just once; the ten biggest clones take up about an eighth. This sample also belongs to another study, concerning T cells expressing NK-cell markers.

Sequencing was carried out using PBMCs. These receptors originate from a young woman in good health. CDR3s include the opening cysteine and the closing phenylalanine or tryptophan. The D gene is left open where the match is weak. A row's size may be missing; if present it is once, few, many or a size class.

TRBJ1-1 TRBV11-2 . . CASSLAGVGRTEAFF TGTGCCAGCAGCTTAGCAGGGGTCGGGCGCACTGAAGCTTTCTTT
TRBJ2-2 TRBV27 . few CASSPDSGELFF TGTGCCAGCAGTCCCGACTCTGGGGAGCTGTTTTTT
TRBJ1-3 TRBV7-9 . few CASSGDRGNTIYF TGTGCCAGCAGCGGTGACAGGGGAAACACCATATATTTT
TRBJ1-6 TRBV5-1 . . CASSLEGFGNSPLHF TGCGCCAGCAGCTTGGAGGGTTTTGGTAATTCACCCCTCCACTTT
TRBJ2-6 TRBV29-1 . . CSVPEGPSGANVLTF TGCAGCGTTCCAGAGGGCCCCTCTGGGGCCAACGTCCTGACTTTC
TRBJ1-6 TRBV27 . many CASSLIGGTGNSPLHF TGTGCCAGCAGTTTAATTGGGGGCACGGGTAATTCACCCCTCCACTTT
TRBJ2-1 TRBV10-3 TRBD2 . CAIRREGTYNEQFF TGTGCCATCAGGCGGGAGGGGACCTACAATGAGCAGTTCTTC
TRBJ1-5 TRBV6-1 . few CASRRESGNQPQHF TGTGCCAGCAGACGGGAGTCCGGCAATCAGCCCCAGCATTTT
TRBJ2-1 TRBV18 . many CASSPLMEQTSNEQFF TGTGCCAGCTCACCGCTCATGGAACAGACAAGCAATGAGCAGTTCTTC
TRBJ2-2 TRBV6-1 TRBD2 . CASSPRTSGPSRELFF TGTGCCAGCAGTCCGAGGACTAGCGGGCCGTCCCGGGAGCTGTTTTTT
TRBJ2-1 TRBV4-2 TRBD2 . CASSQDPSGGAYNEQFF TGTGCCAGCAGCCAAGATCCTAGCGGGGGGGCATACAATGAGCAGTTCTTC
TRBJ2-7 TRBV2 . . CASSEKDEQYF TGTGCCAGCAGTGAAAAGGACGAGCAGTACTTC
TRBJ2-7 TRBV20-1 TRBD2 few CSARRASGSGNEQYF TGCAGTGCTAGGCGCGCTAGCGGGAGTGGGAACGAGCAGTACTTC
TRBJ2-7 TRBV20-1 TRBD1 . CSARWTGSDEQYF TGCAGTGCTAGATGGACAGGGTCGGACGAGCAGTACTTC
TRBJ2-1 TRBV20-1 . few CSARELAGNEQFF TGCAGTGCTAGAGAACTAGCTGGCAATGAGCAGTTCTTC
TRBJ1-2 TRBV5-1 . few CASSFGGPTYGYTF TGCGCCAGCAGCTTTGGGGGACCCACCTATGGCTACACCTTC
TRBJ1-1 TRBV20-1 . few CSAKANTEAFF TGCAGTGCTAAAGCGAACACTGAAGCTTTCTTT
TRBJ1-1 TRBV10-3 . . CAITPGHNTEAFF TGTGCCATAACCCCGGGACACAACACTGAAGCTTTCTTT
TRBJ2-7 TRBV12-3/TRBV12-4 TRBD1 few CASRKQGFPYEQYF TGTGCCAGCAGAAAACAGGGGTTCCCCTACGAGCAGTACTTC
TRBJ1-4 TRBV18 TRBD1 . CASSPKSGGDEKLFF TGTGCCAGCTCACCCAAATCAGGGGGCGATGAAAAACTGTTTTTT
TRBJ1-6 TRBV7-8 . few CASSPLSEYYNSPLHF TGTGCCAGCAGCCCCCTATCTGAGTACTATAATTCACCCCTCCACTTT
TRBJ2-2 TRBV24-1 . . CATSAQGTGELFF TGTGCCACCAGTGCCCAGGGAACCGGGGAGCTGTTTTTT
TRBJ2-5 TRBV24-1 TRBD2 few CATSDEAGGQETQYF TGTGCCACCAGTGACGAAGCGGGGGGTCAAGAGACCCAGTACTTC
TRBJ1-1 TRBV7-2 . few CASSLISMNTEAFF TGTGCCAGCAGCTTAATTTCCATGAACACTGAAGCTTTCTTT
TRBJ2-2 TRBV10-3 TRBD2 . CAISESAGVHTGELFF TGTGCCATCAGTGAGTCGGCGGGGGTGCACACCGGGGAGCTGTTTTTT
TRBJ2-7 TRBV20-1 TRBD2 . CSPLGRDEQYF TGCAGTCCCCTTGGGAGGGACGAGCAGTACTTC
TRBJ2-1 TRBV13 TRBD1 . CASSRGISGTGPLNEQFF TGTGCCAGCAGCCGAGGAATATCCGGGACAGGGCCCCTCAATGAGCAGTTCTTC
TRBJ2-2 TRBV5-5 . few CASSLEASRSGELFF TGTGCCAGCAGCTTGGAAGCTAGCAGATCCGGGGAGCTGTTTTTT
TRBJ2-2 TRBV7-3 . . CASSLPGNTGELFF TGTGCCAGCAGCTTACCTGGAAACACCGGGGAGCTGTTTTTT
TRBJ2-1 TRBV5-5 TRBD1 . CASSEILQGDEQFF TGTGCCAGCAGCGAAATTTTACAGGGGGATGAGCAGTTCTTC
TRBJ1-2 TRBV12-3/TRBV12-4 TRBD1 . CASSLTRGGYTF TGTGCCAGCAGTTTAACCAGGGGGGGCTACACCTTC
TRBJ2-7 TRBV6-6 . few CASREGRYEQYF TGTGCCAGCAGGGAGGGACGCTACGAGCAGTACTTC
TRBJ2-1 TRBV6-1 TRBD1 many CATRQGSYNEQFF TGTGCCACCAGACAGGGCTCCTACAATGAGCAGTTCTTC
TRBJ2-3 TRBV12-3/TRBV12-4 . few CASSFRLSTDTQYF TGTGCCAGCAGTTTTAGACTCAGCACAGATACGCAGTATTTT
TRBJ2-5 TRBV29-1 TRBD2 . CSVAGLAGGPGETQYF TGCAGCGTTGCAGGACTAGCGGGAGGACCGGGAGAGACCCAGTACTTC
TRBJ2-7 TRBV28 . . CASSQPLYKPDRYEQYF TGTGCCAGCAGCCAACCCCTCTATAAACCAGACCGCTACGAGCAGTACTTC
TRBJ2-1 TRBV5-1 TRBD2 . CASSLAYSGGPNNEQFF TGCGCCAGCAGCTTGGCCTACAGCGGGGGGCCCAACAATGAGCAGTTCTTC
TRBJ2-2 TRBV7-9 TRBD2 . CASSLTSGGRPFF TGTGCCAGCAGCCTGACTAGCGGGGGACGTCCGTTTTTT
TRBJ2-2 TRBV6-5 . few CASSYSPNTGELFF TGTGCCAGCAGTTACTCTCCAAACACCGGGGAGCTGTTTTTT
TRBJ2-1 TRBV6-1 . few CASRTDQPNEQFF TGTGCCAGCAGAACAGACCAACCCAATGAGCAGTTCTTC
TRBJ2-2 TRBV6-5 . . CASSYVQNTGELFF TGTGCCAGCAGTTACGTCCAGAACACCGGGGAGCTGTTTTTT
TRBJ1-1 TRBV12-3/TRBV12-4 . many CASSRDLEAFF TGTGCCAGCAGCCGGGATCTGGAAGCTTTCTTT